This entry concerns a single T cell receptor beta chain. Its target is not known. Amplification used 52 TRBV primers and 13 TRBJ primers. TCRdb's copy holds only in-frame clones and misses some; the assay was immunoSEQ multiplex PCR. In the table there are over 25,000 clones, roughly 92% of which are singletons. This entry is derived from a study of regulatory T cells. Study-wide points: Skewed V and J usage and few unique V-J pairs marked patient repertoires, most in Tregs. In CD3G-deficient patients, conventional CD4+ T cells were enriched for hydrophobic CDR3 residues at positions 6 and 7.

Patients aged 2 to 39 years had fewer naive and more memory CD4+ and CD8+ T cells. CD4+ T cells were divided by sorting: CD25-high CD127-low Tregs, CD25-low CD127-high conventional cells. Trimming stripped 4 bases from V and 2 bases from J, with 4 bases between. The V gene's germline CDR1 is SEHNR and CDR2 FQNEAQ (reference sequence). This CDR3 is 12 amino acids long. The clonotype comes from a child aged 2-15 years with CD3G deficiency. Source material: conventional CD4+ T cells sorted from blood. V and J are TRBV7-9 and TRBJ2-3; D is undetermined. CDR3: CASSSNTDTQYF. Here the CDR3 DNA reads TGTGCCAGCAGCTCTAACACAGATACGCAGTATTTT. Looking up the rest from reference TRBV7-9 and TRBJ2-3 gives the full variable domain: DTGVSQNPRHKITKRGQNVTFRCDPISEHNRLYWYRQTLGQGPEFLTYFQNEAQLEKSRLLSDRFSAERPKGSFSTLEIQRTEQGDSAMYLCASSSNTDTQYFGPGTRLTVL.